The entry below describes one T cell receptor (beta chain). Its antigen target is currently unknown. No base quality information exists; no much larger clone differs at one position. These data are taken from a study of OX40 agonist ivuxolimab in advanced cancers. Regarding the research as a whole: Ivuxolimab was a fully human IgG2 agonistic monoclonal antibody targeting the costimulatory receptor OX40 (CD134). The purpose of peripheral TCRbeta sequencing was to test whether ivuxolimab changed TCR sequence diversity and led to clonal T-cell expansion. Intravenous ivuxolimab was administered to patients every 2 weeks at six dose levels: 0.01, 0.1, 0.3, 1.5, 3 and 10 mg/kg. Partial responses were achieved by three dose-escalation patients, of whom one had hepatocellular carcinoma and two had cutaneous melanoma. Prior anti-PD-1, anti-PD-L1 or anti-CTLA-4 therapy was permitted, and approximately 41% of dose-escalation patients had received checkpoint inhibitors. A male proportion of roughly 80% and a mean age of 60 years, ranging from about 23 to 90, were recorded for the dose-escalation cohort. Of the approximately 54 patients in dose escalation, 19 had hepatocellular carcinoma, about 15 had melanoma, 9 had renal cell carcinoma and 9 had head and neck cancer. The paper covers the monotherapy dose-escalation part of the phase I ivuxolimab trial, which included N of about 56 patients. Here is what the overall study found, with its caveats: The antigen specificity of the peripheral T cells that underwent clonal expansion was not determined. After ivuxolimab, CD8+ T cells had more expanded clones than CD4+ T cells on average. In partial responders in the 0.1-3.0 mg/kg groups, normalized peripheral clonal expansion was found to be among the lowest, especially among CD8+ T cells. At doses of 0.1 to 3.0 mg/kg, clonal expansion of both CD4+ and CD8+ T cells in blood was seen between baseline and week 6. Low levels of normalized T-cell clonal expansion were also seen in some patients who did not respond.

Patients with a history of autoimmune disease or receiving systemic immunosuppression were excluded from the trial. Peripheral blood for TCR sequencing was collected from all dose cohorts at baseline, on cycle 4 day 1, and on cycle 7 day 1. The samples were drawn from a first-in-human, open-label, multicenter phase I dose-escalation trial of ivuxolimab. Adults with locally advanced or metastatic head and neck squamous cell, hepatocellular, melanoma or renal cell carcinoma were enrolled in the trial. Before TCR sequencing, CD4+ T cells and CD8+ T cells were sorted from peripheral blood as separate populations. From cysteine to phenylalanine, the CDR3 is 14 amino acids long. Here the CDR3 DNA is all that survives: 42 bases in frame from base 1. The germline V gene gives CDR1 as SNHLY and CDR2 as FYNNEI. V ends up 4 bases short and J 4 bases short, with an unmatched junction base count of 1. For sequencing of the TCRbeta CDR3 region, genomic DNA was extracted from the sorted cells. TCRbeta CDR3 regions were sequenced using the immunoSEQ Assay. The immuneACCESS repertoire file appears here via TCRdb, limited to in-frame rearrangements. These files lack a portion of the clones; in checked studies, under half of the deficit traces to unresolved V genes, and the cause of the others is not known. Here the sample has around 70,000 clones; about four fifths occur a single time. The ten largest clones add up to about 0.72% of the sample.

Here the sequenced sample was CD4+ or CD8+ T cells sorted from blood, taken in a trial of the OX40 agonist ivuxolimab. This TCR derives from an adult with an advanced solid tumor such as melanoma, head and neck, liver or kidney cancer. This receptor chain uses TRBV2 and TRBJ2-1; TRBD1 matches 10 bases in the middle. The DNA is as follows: TGTGCCAGCAGTGGGGACAGGGGTTACAATGAGCAGTTCTTC. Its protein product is CASSGDRGYNEQFF.